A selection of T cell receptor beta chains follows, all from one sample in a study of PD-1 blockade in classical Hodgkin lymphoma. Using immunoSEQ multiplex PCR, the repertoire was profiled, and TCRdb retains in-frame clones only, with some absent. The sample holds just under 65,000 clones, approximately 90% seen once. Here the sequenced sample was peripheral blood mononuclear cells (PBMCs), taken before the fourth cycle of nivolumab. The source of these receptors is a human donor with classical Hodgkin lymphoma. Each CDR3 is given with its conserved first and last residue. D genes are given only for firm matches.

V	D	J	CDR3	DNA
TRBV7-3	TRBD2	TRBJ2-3	CASSFGREGRIFGDTQYF	TGTGCCAGCAGCTTCGGACGGGAGGGCCGGATCTTTGGTGATACGCAGTATTTT
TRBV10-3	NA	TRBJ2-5	CAISEVPQGANLGETQYF	TGTGCCATCAGTGAAGTGCCCCAGGGAGCCAACCTCGGCGAGACCCAGTACTTC
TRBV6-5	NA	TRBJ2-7	CASSRKTQPYTEQYF	TGTGCCAGCAGTCGAAAGACTCAGCCCTATACCGAGCAGTACTTC
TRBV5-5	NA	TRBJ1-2	CASSFDSGNGYTF	TGTGCCAGCAGCTTTGACTCAGGGAATGGCTACACCTTC
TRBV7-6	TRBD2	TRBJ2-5	CASTFLGTSKETQYF	TGTGCCAGCACCTTCTTGGGGACTAGCAAAGAGACCCAGTACTTC
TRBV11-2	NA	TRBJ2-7	CASSLDRAGEQYF	TGTGCCAGCAGCTTAGATAGGGCCGGGGAGCAGTACTTC
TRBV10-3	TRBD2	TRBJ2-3	CAISESGRGGSDTQYF	TGTGCCATCAGTGAGTCCGGGCGGGGGGGCTCAGATACGCAGTATTTT
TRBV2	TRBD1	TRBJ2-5	CASSQDRGLGETQYF	TGTGCCAGCAGTCAAGACAGGGGTCTGGGGGAGACCCAGTACTTC
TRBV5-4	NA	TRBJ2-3	CASSLVGRREDTQYF	TGTGCCAGCAGCTTGGTAGGACGGAGAGAAGATACGCAGTATTTT
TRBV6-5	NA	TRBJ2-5	CASRPPGGRETQYF	TGTGCCAGCAGACCCCCCGGGGGCCGAGAGACCCAGTACTTC
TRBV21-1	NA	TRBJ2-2	CASSGLAGVNGELFF	TGTGCCAGCAGCGGACTAGCGGGGGTTAACGGGGAGCTGTTTTTT
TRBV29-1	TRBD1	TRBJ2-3	CSVGSGTGSSTDTQYF	TGCAGCGTTGGATCGGGGACAGGGTCTAGCACAGATACGCAGTATTTT
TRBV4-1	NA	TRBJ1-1	CASSQDEDTEAFF	TGCGCCAGCAGCCAAGATGAGGACACTGAAGCTTTCTTT
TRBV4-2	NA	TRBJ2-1	CASSLDSPTYNEQFF	TGTGCCAGCAGCTTGGACAGCCCCACCTACAATGAGCAGTTCTTC
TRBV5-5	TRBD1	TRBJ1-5	CASSLAPWTGYGSNQPQHF	TGTGCCAGCAGCTTGGCCCCCTGGACAGGTTACGGGAGCAATCAGCCCCAGCATTTT
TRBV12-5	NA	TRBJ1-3	CASGMGGSGNTIYF	TGTGCTAGTGGAATGGGCGGGTCTGGAAACACCATATATTTT
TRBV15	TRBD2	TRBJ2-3	CATSRDLAGATDTQYF	TGTGCCACCAGCAGAGATCTAGCGGGGGCCACAGATACGCAGTATTTT
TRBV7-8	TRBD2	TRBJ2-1	CASSPRQTSGGASYNEQFF	TGTGCCAGCAGCCCAAGGCAGACTAGCGGGGGGGCCTCCTACAATGAGCAGTTCTTC